The entry below gives a single T cell receptor beta chain sequence along with its context. V was cut by 5 bases and J by 2 bases, with 7 bases left in between. The CDR3 sequence is 14 residues long. CDR1 SEHNR and CDR2 FQNEAQ come from the germline V gene (reference sequence). These data belong to a study of OX40 agonist ivuxolimab in advanced cancers. Profiled with immunoSEQ multiplex PCR; TCRdb holds only in-frame clones, not every one. This sample yields around 95,000 clones, of which 90% are seen a single time; 0.15% to 0.2% belongs to the top ten. This material consisted of CD4+ or CD8+ T cells sorted from blood, taken in a trial of the OX40 agonist ivuxolimab. This clonotype was obtained from an adult with an advanced solid tumor such as melanoma, head and neck, liver or kidney cancer. V gene TRBV7-9 combines with J gene TRBJ2-6; D remains ambiguous. CDR3 sequence (DNA): TGTGCCAGCAGCGGGGAAGCTGGGGCCAACGTCCTGACTTTC. This encodes CASSGEAGANVLTF.